This entry concerns a single T cell receptor beta chain. What this receptor recognizes is not known. There are no base qualities to consult, and no much larger clone falls within one base. The data are from a study of vaccination effects on CD4 cells after COVID-19 (dated by TCRdb to between 2021 and 2024). Some background on the complete study: Post-vaccine samples across the study were collected a median of 72 days after the second dose, with a range of 14 to 241. Altogether, around 9 COVID-19 convalescent patients and a few SARS-CoV-2-naive healthy vaccine recipients made up the full study. The Oncomine TCR Beta short-read assay on an Illumina iSeq 100 was used to sequence cultures from other donors in the study. In both COVID-19 convalescent patients and infection-naive vaccine recipients, the study compared SARS-CoV-2 spike-specific CD4+ TCR repertoires from before mRNA vaccination with those from after it. Beyond this particular receptor, the publication reports: Among healthy vaccine recipients, nearly all vaccine-induced clones were SARS-CoV-2 mono-reactive, and only 1 of 255 was cross-reactive with common cold coronaviruses. Both infection-induced and vaccine-induced clones contracted markedly at late post-vaccination timepoints, which is consistent with waning T cell responses. The study was limited by a small number of convalescent patients and lacked early post-infection timepoints.

Looking up the germline V gene yields CDR1 LGHNT and CDR2 FRNRAP. Deletion took 8 bases off V and 0 bases off J, with a span of 12 bases between the germline ends. There are 14 amino acids in the CDR3, from cysteine to phenylalanine inclusive. Only the CDR3 part of the read is kept: 42 bases, read in frame from the first base. Library preparation was by the immunoSEQ multiplex PCR assay. DNA from the CD4+ T cells that had been cultured and isolated underwent TCR beta CDR3 sequencing. The original methods were these. Non-productive TCR sequences were discarded, and reads were trimmed to the CDR3 region, with only CDR3s of 7 or more amino acids retained. Antigen-specific clonotypes were identified using the MANAFEST web app by comparison of expansion in peptide wells against reference cultures. Positive clones required FDR<0.05 expansion versus reference and all other wells, odds ratio above 5, and frequency above 0.1% in two replicate wells. Clonotypes significantly expanded in SARS-CoV-2 spike wells and in at least one common cold coronavirus spike condition were defined as cross-reactive. Levenshtein distance calculated with the stringdist R package was used to assess CDR3 similarity, and unrooted trees were constructed with ape in R 3.6.1. TCRdb carries this immuneACCESS record with in-frame sequences only. Its versions omit some clonotypes, under half of them owing to an unresolved V gene in the studies checked, with the rest unexplained. The V and J calls and clone size come from that table; D and trimming were worked out from the DNA. The sample table lists roughly 46,000 clones, under 85% of them with a count of one. The ten largest make up about 14% of the sample.

In the ViraFEST assay, PBMC were stimulated with viral peptide pools, and TCR sequencing was then used to find antigen-specific CD4+ T cell clonotypes based on their expansion. After about 10 days of culture, CD4+ T cells were isolated with the EasySep CD4+ T cell isolation kit. Participants received two doses of either the BNT162b2 or the mRNA-1273 mRNA SARS-CoV-2 vaccine. The absence of prior SARS-CoV-2 infection in healthy vaccine recipients was confirmed by negative nucleocapsid antibodies before and after vaccination. Each well held fewer than 2.5 million PBMC cultured in IMDM containing roughly 4.9% human AB serum, roughly 9.6 IU/ml IL-2 and gentamicin, along with approximately 10 ug/ml peptides. On days 3 and 7, half of the culture medium was replaced with fresh IL-2-containing medium. Each peptide stimulation condition was cultured in triplicate wells unless otherwise noted. PBMC were separated from whole blood using Ficoll-Paque Plus gradient centrifugation and were then either cryopreserved at -140C or used fresh. Overlapping peptide pools spanned the spike proteins of SARS-CoV-2 and the common cold coronaviruses HCoV-NL63, HCoV-OC43 and HCoV-229E. The QIAamp micro DNA kit was used to extract genomic DNA from the cultured CD4+ T cells.

Sequences were derived from CD4+ T cells from PBMCs cultured with HCoV-OC43 spike peptides, sampled after COVID-19 vaccination. The cell subset or site label here, explained by the study, means: HCoV-OC43 spike overlapping peptide pool stimulation. The sequence is built from TRBV12-5 and TRBJ2-3; the D gene cannot be resolved reliably. This TCR was sampled from a human donor who received a COVID-19 vaccine. At the DNA level, the sequence is TGTGCTAGTCGCGCGGTTACTAGCACAGATACGCAGTATTTT. Its translation reads: CASRAVTSTDTQYF.